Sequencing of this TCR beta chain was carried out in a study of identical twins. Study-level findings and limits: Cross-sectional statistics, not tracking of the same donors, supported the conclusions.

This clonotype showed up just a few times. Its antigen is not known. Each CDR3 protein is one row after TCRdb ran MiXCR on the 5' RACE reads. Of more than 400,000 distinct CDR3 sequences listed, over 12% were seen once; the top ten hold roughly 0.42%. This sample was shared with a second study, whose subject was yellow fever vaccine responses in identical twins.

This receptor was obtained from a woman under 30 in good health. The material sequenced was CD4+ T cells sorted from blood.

The CDR3: CASRGGDTGELFF. The CDR3 bases are TGTGCCAGCCGCGGGGGGGACACCGGGGAGCTGTTTTTT. The chain is built from TRBV10-3 and TRBJ2-2; 9 nucleotides align to TRBD2. Trimming removed 10 bases from V and 3 bases from J; junction bases left unmatched: 3. This CDR3 has 13 residues. The V gene's germline CDR1 is ENHRY and CDR2 SYGVKD.